Included here is one TCR beta chain sequence, with context. In TCRdb, the RT-PCR reads were re-called with MiXCR into one record per CDR3 protein. Among about a million distinct CDR3 sequences, more than 15% were seen once, and the ten largest hold 5% to 7.5%. This sample was included in a study of patients and donors after allogeneic stem cell transplantation. Germline V gene data show CDR1 as SGHTA and CDR2 as FQGTGA. The CDR3 sequence is 17 residues long. With V trimmed by 3 bases and J by 5 bases, 8 bases remained unmatched. Sequencing input: blood, either unsorted or a sorted T cell fraction (not recorded which). This clonotype originated in a human donor who was either an allogeneic HSCT recipient or a stem cell or donor lymphocyte infusion donor (not recorded which). It is not recorded whose cells these are; they may come from a transplant donor. This rearrangement joins TRBV7-3 to TRBJ2-1, with 12 positions matching TRBD1. CDR3 nucleotide sequence: TGTGCCAGCAGCTTCTCCAGCGGGACAGGGGGCCACAATGAGCAGTTCTTC. The encoded protein is CASSFSSGTGGHNEQFF.